This T cell receptor (beta chain) derives from a study of blood T cells in healthy people across ages. Extraction yielded at least 5 micrograms of total RNA per sample. In the case of this clonotype: What it binds is unknown.

Study results and limitations: The donors' CMV status was not determined, possibly confounding changes in expanded clonotypes.

V gave up 11 bases and J gave up 7 bases, with 23 bases separating them. CDR1 is MNHEY, CDR2 SVGEGT, per germline. There are 14 residues in the CDR3. A J-beta primer mix and a sample-barcoded 5' primer were used in a second PCR of roughly 6 to 12 cycles. Each single sample gave us at least 3 million CDR3-containing paired-end reads. MiXCR was run by TCRdb on the 5' RACE reads, yielding one entry per CDR3 protein. The table lists about 1,400,000 distinct CDR3 sequences, approximately 59% of them singletons, with approximately 7% in the top ten. Sequenced input: blood. This sequence originates from a young man in good health. This sequence joins TRBV6-2 or TRBV6-3 and TRBJ1-1; the D is unclear. CDR3 coding DNA: TGTGCCTGCACCCAACCAGGCGTCCCCGGTGAAGCTTTCTTT. Translation gives CACTQPGVPGEAFF.